The 21 T cell receptor beta chains below were found in one sample sequenced in a study of cytomegalovirus exposure and HLA in healthy donors. Primers included in the PCR were 60 Vbeta and 13 Jbeta primers. Only in-frame clones appear in the TCRdb table, and some are missing; sequencing was by immunoSEQ multiplex PCR. The sample holds 110,000 to 150,000 clones, more than 8% seen once. The sequenced material came from PBMCs. All receptors come from a middle-aged man in good health and CMV-seronegative.

This clone turned up a few times. The junction does not match germline at one end; this may be a read error. The chain combines TRBV5-4 with TRBJ1-1; a weak D match, TRBD1 (6 bases). Germline V gives CDR1 SGHNT, CDR2 YYREEE (reference sequence). The CDR3 totals 14 residues. CDR3 bases: TGTGCCAGCAGCCCGGGACAACTTAACACTAAAGCTTTCTTT. It codes for CASSPGQLNTKAFF.

The sample holds a few counts of this clone. The V call is TRBV7-3, the J call TRBJ2-3, with TRBD2 matching over 11 bases. The germline V gene has CDR1 SGHTA and CDR2 FQGTGA. The CDR3 is 16 amino acids. V lost 3 bases to trimming and J lost 4 bases; unmatched junction nucleotides: 6. This CDR3 is CASSLDGTSGPDTQYF. In DNA form, the CDR3 reads TGTGCCAGCAGCTTGGACGGGACTAGCGGACCAGATACGCAGTATTTT.

This clone has a handful of counts. The V and J genes are TRBV27 and TRBJ1-1; perhaps TRBD1 as D (6 bases). Germline lookup yields CDR1 MNHEY and CDR2 SMNVEV (reference sequence). Trimming left V 6 bases short and J 4 bases short, with 15 bases between. The CDR3 length is 14 residues. CDR3 nucleotide sequence: TGTGCCAGCAGCCCGGCGGGCAGGGGCACTGAAGCTTTCTTT. Translated, it gives CASSPAGRGTEAFF.

The chain has TRBV5-1 and TRBJ1-1; 7 bases line up with TRBD1. The CDR3 length is 14 residues. V lost 0 bases, J lost 10 bases, and 9 bases stayed unmatched. Germline CDR1 reads SGHRS; CDR2 reads YFSETQ. Written as DNA, the CDR3 is TGCGCCAGCAGCTTGGAGGGGGCCGGTGGTGGAGCTTTCTTT. Translation: CASSLEGAGGGAFF.

This clone turned up a few times. This sequence joins TRBV2 and TRBJ2-5, with 8 bases lining up with TRBD1. This CDR3 has 15 amino acids. From germline, CDR1 is SNHLY and CDR2 FYNNEI. Germline trimming cut 4 bases from V and 0 bases from J; bases unmatched to any gene: 4. As DNA, the CDR3 is TGTGCCAGCAGTGCGGACAGGGCCAACCAAGAGACCCAGTACTTC. Its translation: CASSADRANQETQYF.

This chain connects TRBV7-2 to TRBJ1-2; D gene uncertain. V lost 3 bases and J lost 2, with 7 bases in between. The germline CDR1 and CDR2 sequences are SGHTA and FQGNSA. This CDR3 is 13 amino acids long. DNA for the CDR3: TGTGCCAGCAGCTTTGACAAGAACTATGGCTACACCTTC. Amino acid sequence: CASSFDKNYGYTF.

This clone was seen a handful of times. V usage is TRBV19 and J usage is TRBJ1-1, with 8 positions matching TRBD1. V was pared by 7 bases and J by 11 bases, with 6 bases of the junction left unmatched. Looked up from germline, CDR1 is LNHDA and CDR2 is SQIVND (reference sequence). CDR3 length equals 11 residues. The DNA of the CDR3 is TGTGCCAGTATACAGGACAGGGAGGCTTTCTTT. Its translation is CASIQDREAFF.

CDR3 sequence reads: CASTTWGVGNQPQHF. CDR3 in DNA: TGTGCCAGTACCACATGGGGGGTGGGCAATCAGCCCCAGCATTTT. V usage is TRBV19 and J usage is TRBJ1-5; possibly TRBD1 for D (5 bases). The CDR3 loop spans 15 amino acids. Germline CDR1 and CDR2: LNHDA and SQIVND (reference sequence). Between the trimmed V and J ends, which lost 7 bases and 2 bases, there was a span of 15 bases.

This clone was seen more than once but under ten times. This chain connects TRBV23-1 to TRBJ1-1, with D tentatively TRBD1 (6 bases). TRBV23-1 is reported as an ORF; its role is uncertain. CDR3 length: 16 residues. The V and J ends lost 2 bases and 2 bases respectively, with 15 bases between them. The CDR3 DNA follows: TGCGCCAGCAGTCAAAGGCGGGGGCCGAAAAACACTGAAGCTTTCTTT. Protein sequence: CASSQRRGPKNTEAFF.

This clone was counted between two and nine times. CDR3: CASSLGGAGEKLFF. In nucleotides, the CDR3 is TGTGCCAGCAGCTTAGGGGGAGCTGGAGAAAAACTGTTTTTT. The V gene is TRBV7-9, the J gene TRBJ1-4, with D unclear. Trimming cost V 1 base and J 8 bases, with 11 bases left between them. From germline, CDR1 is SEHNR and CDR2 FQNEAQ (reference sequence). The CDR3 runs 14 residues.

This clone was counted a few times. The chain couples TRBV5-1 to TRBJ1-2; 7 bases are shared with TRBD1. The CDR3 has 14 amino acids. V shed 5 bases and J 5 bases; nucleotides not matched to a gene: 9. From germline, CDR1 is SGHRS and CDR2 YFSETQ. In DNA form, the CDR3 reads TGCGCCAGCAGTTCCGCAGGGGGAACATATGGCTACACCTTC. Protein: CASSSAGGTYGYTF.

The chain couples TRBV28 to TRBJ2-3; 7 bases agree with TRBD2. V was pared by 5 bases and J by 1 base, with 6 bases of the junction left unmatched. CDR3 size: 15 residues. Per germline, CDR1 MDHEN and CDR2 SYDVKM. The DNA of the CDR3 is TGTGCCAGCAGTCCACAAGCGGGGCGCACAGATACGCAGTATTTT. It codes for CASSPQAGRTDTQYF.

The chain employs TRBV5-1 and TRBJ2-5, with TRBD2 identical over 12 bases. Germline values: CDR1 SGHRS, CDR2 YFSETQ. The CDR3 sequence is 18 residues long. V shed 1 base and J 5 bases; nucleotides not matched to a gene: 12. CDR3 nucleotides: TGCGCCAGCAGCTTGAGGCTAGCGGGGGGGCCGATCCACGAGACCCAGTACTTC. This gives the protein CASSLRLAGGPIHETQYF.

The chain is built from TRBV7-8 and TRBJ2-5, with a possible D match to TRBD2 (5 bases). V lost 5 bases to trimming and J lost 2 bases, with 15 bases between them. CDR1 SGHVS and CDR2 FQNEAQ come from the germline V gene. This CDR3 spans 15 amino acids. The CDR3 loop reads CASSSLVSGQETQYF. The CDR3 nucleotides read TGTGCCAGCAGCAGCTTAGTGTCGGGACAAGAGACCCAGTACTTC.

The V call is TRBV2, the J call TRBJ2-7, with D tentatively TRBD2 (5 bases). Germline CDR1 SNHLY, CDR2 FYNNEI. V was cut by 4 bases and J by 2 bases, with 15 bases left in between. CDR3 size: 15 residues. The CDR3 loop reads CASSVGVATTYEQYF. The CDR3 DNA reads TGTGCCAGCAGTGTCGGAGTAGCGACCACCTACGAGCAGTACTTC.

This clone came up a few times. The V and J genes are TRBV25-1 and TRBJ1-2; D possibly corresponds to TRBD1 (6 bases). Trimming cost V 2 bases and J 8 bases, with 15 bases left between them. Germline-derived CDR1 and CDR2 are MGHDK and SYGVNS. The CDR3 loop spans 14 amino acids. DNA of the CDR3: TGTGCCAGCAGTGAACCTGACAGGATCCGGGGCTACACCTTC. Encoded protein: CASSEPDRIRGYTF.

This clone counts as medium-sized. The V gene is TRBV12-5, the J gene TRBJ2-1; TRBD2 might be the D (6 bases). Trimming removed 6 bases from V and 4 bases from J, with 13 bases in between. Looked up from germline, CDR1 is LGHNT and CDR2 is FRNRAP. The CDR3 has 14 residues. CDR3 residues: CASGPGTSYNEQFF. The CDR3 coding sequence is TGTGCTAGTGGCCCCGGGACTTCTTACAATGAGCAGTTCTTC.

The chain couples TRBV5-3 to TRBJ2-5; TRBD2 might be the D (6 bases). TRBV5-3 carries the ORF label, with uncertain function. The CDR3 extends over 14 amino acids. V gave up 0 bases and J gave up 4 bases, with 10 bases separating them. The chain's CDR3 is CARSLEEEGETQYF. The CDR3 bases are TGTGCCAGAAGCTTGGAAGAGGAGGGAGAGACCCAGTACTTC.

This clone was seen more than once but under ten times. The J gene is TRBJ1-6, the V gene TRBV11-2; unclear D gene. Trimming shortened V by 5 bases and J by 0 bases, and 11 bases separated the two germline ends. Germline-derived CDR1 and CDR2 are SGHAT and FQNNGV. There are 16 residues in the CDR3. The CDR3 here is CASSADMSSYNSPLHF. CDR3 sequence (DNA): TGTGCCAGCAGCGCCGACATGAGCTCCTATAATTCACCCCTCCACTTT.

There are a few counts of this clone. The chain joins TRBV7-9 to TRBJ1-1; TRBD1 matches at 8 bases. J was trimmed by 3 bases and V by 5 bases; bases with no gene match: 14. The germline gives CDR1 SEHNR, CDR2 FQNEAQ (reference sequence). CDR3 length equals 17 residues. The CDR3 nucleotides are TGTGCCAGCAGCGTGGACAGGGCAGGGGCTTCGGACACTGAAGCTTTCTTT. Amino acid sequence: CASSVDRAGASDTEAFF. Together with reference TRBV7-9 and TRBJ1-1, the CDR3 gives the full variable domain: DTGVSQNPRHKITKRGQNVTFRCDPISEHNRLYWYRQTLGQGPEFLTYFQNEAQLEKSRLLSDRFSAERPKGSFSTLEIQRTEQGDSAMYLCASSVDRAGASDTEAFFGQGTRLTVV.

The CDR3 loop is CASSLGAGDSYEQYF. The DNA of the CDR3 is TGCGCCAGCAGCTTGGGAGCGGGGGATTCCTACGAGCAGTACTTC. V gene TRBV5-1 combines with J gene TRBJ2-7, with 8 positions matching TRBD2. V dropped 0 bases and J dropped 1; count of bases not matched to a gene: 3. The germline gives CDR1 SGHRS, CDR2 YFSETQ. The CDR3 spans 15 residues.